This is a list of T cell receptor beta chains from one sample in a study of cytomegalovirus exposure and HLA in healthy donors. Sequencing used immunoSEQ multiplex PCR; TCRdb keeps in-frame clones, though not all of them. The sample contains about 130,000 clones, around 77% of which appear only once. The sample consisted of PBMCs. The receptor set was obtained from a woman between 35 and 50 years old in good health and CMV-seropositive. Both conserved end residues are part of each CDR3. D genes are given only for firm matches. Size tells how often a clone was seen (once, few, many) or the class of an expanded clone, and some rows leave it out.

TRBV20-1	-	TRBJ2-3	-	CSASFLDTQYF	TGCAGTGCTTCGTTTCTAGATACGCAGTATTTT
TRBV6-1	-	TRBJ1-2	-	CASSEVWTDGYTF	TGTGCCAGCAGTGAAGTATGGACTGATGGCTACACCTTC
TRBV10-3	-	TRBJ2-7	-	CAISEGSAAYEQYF	TGTGCCATCAGTGAGGGTAGCGCAGCCTACGAGCAGTACTTC
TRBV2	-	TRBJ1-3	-	CASRPPGSGNTIYF	TGTGCCAGCAGACCGCCAGGCTCTGGAAACACCATATATTTT
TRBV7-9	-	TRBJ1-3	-	CASKSGNTIYF	TGTGCCAGCAAATCGGGAAACACCATATATTTT
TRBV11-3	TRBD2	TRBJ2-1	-	CASSLAGTSGYNEQFF	TGTGCCAGCAGCTTAGCCGGGACTAGCGGGTACAATGAGCAGTTCTTC
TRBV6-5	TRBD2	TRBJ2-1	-	CASSNGRRGNNEQFF	TGTGCCAGCAGCAACGGGAGGAGGGGTAACAATGAGCAGTTCTTC
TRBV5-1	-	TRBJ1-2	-	CASKEGRANYGYTF	TGCGCCAGCAAGGAGGGGAGGGCTAACTATGGCTACACCTTC
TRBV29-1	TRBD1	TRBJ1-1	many	CSVDNRDSIEAFF	TGCAGCGTTGACAACCGGGACAGCATTGAAGCTTTCTTT
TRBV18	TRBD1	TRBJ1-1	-	CASSLGQGKMNTEAFF	TGTGCCAGCTCACTAGGACAGGGTAAAATGAACACTGAAGCTTTCTTT
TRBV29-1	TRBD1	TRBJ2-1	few	CSVVGNGQGAANEQFF	TGCAGCGTTGTAGGTAATGGACAGGGGGCAGCAAATGAGCAGTTCTTC
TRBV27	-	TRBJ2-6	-	CASSLSGLTGANVLTF	TGTGCCAGCAGTTTATCTGGCCTCACTGGGGCCAACGTCCTGACTTTC
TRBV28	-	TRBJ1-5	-	CASSFRGQPQHF	TGTGCCAGCAGTTTCCGGGGACAGCCCCAGCATTTT
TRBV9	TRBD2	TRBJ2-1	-	CASSPPGLAHEQFF	TGTGCCAGCAGCCCCCCGGGACTAGCCCATGAGCAGTTCTTC
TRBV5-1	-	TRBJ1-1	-	CASSLETGRTEAFF	TGCGCCAGCAGCTTGGAAACAGGGAGAACTGAAGCTTTCTTT
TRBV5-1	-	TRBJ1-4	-	CASSYSATNEKLFF	TGCGCCAGCAGCTACAGTGCAACTAATGAAAAACTGTTTTTT
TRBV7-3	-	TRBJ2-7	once	CASSPARGPPDEQYF	TGTGCCAGCAGCCCGGCGAGAGGTCCGCCGGACGAGCAGTACTTC
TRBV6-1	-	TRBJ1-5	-	CASSEGTPGNQPQHF	TGTGCCAGCAGTGAGGGGACACCGGGCAATCAGCCCCAGCATTTT
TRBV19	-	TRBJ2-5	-	CASSPMAGETQYF	TGTGCCAGTAGCCCTATGGCGGGAGAGACCCAGTACTTC
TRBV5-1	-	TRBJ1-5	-	CASSLDGGRENQPQHF	TGCGCCAGCAGCTTGGATGGGGGGAGAGAGAATCAGCCCCAGCATTTT
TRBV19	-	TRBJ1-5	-	CASSIEGSQPQHF	TGTGCCAGTAGTATAGAGGGGAGCCAGCCCCAGCATTTT
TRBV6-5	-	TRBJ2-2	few	CASSYGRRGTGELFF	TGTGCCAGCAGTTATGGGCGCAGAGGGACCGGGGAGCTGTTTTTT
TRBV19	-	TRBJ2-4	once	CASSDQGTFIKNIQYF	TGTGCCAGTAGCGACCAAGGGACTTTTATAAAAAACATTCAGTACTTC
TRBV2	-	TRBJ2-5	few	CASTTGVRGAETQYF	TGTGCCAGCACGACGGGAGTGAGGGGTGCGGAGACCCAGTACTTC
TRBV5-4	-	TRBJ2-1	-	CASSPRGSGDNEQFF	TGTGCCAGCAGCCCCCGGGGTAGCGGAGACAATGAGCAGTTCTTC
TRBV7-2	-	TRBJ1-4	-	CASSLLASGKLFF	TGTGCCAGCAGCTTACTGGCTTCTGGAAAACTGTTTTTT
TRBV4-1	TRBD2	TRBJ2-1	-	CASSHAGLAPYNEQFF	TGCGCCAGCAGCCACGCGGGACTAGCCCCCTACAATGAGCAGTTCTTC
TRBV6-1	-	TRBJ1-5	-	CAGTGHPNQPQHF	TGTGCCGGAACTGGACATCCCAATCAGCCCCAGCATTTT
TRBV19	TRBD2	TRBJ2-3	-	CASSIGGASADTQYF	TGTGCCAGTAGTATCGGGGGGGCTTCGGCAGATACGCAGTATTTT
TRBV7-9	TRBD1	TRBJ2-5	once	CASSLGQGLLETQYF	TGTGCCAGCAGCTTAGGACAGGGCCTTTTAGAGACCCAGTACTTC
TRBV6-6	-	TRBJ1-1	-	CASSRGLPPNTEAFF	TGTGCCAGCAGTCGTGGACTGCCGCCGAACACTGAAGCTTTCTTT
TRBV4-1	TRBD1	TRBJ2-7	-	CASSQEHTGGSYEQYF	TGCGCCAGCAGCCAAGAGCATACAGGGGGCAGTTACGAGCAGTACTTC
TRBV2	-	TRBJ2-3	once	CASSEAGGFLTDTQYF	TGTGCCAGCAGTGAAGCGGGAGGCTTTCTCACAGATACGCAGTATTTT
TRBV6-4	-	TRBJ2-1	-	CASSERENEQFF	TGTGCCAGCAGTGAACGAGAGAATGAGCAGTTCTTC
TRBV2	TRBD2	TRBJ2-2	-	CASIGDYEMNPELFF	TGTGCCAGCATTGGGGACTACGAGATGAACCCGGAGCTGTTTTTT
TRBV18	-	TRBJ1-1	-	CASSPTLTTEAFF	TGTGCCAGCTCACCAACTTTAACCACTGAAGCTTTCTTT
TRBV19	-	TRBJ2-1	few	CASSSRYNEQFF	TGTGCCAGTAGTTCCCGTTACAATGAGCAGTTCTTC
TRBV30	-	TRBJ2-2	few	CAWSALLGSGELFF	TGTGCCTGGAGTGCCCTCCTAGGATCCGGGGAGCTGTTTTTT
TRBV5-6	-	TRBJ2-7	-	CASTKTASYEQYF	TGTGCCAGCACCAAGACAGCGTCCTACGAGCAGTACTTC
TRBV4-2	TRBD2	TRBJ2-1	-	CASSQETAGGWEQFF	TGTGCCAGCAGCCAAGAGACAGCGGGAGGGTGGGAGCAGTTCTTC
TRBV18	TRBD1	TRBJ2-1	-	CASFRGNEQFF	TGTGCCAGTTTCAGGGGGAATGAGCAGTTCTTC
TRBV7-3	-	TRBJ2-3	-	CASSLTEDTQYF	TGTGCCAGCAGCTTAACCGAGGATACGCAGTATTTT
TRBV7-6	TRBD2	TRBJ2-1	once	CASSLANLAGGPFDEQFF	TGTGCCAGCAGCTTAGCGAATCTAGCGGGAGGGCCTTTCGATGAGCAGTTCTTC
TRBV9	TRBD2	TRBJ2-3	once	CASSVSWREYTDTQYF	TGTGCCAGCAGCGTAAGTTGGCGGGAGTACACAGATACGCAGTATTTT
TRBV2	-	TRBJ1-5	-	CASSEPAGRGNQPQHF	TGTGCCAGCAGTGAACCGGCAGGCAGAGGCAATCAGCCCCAGCATTTT
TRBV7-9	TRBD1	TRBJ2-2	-	CASSLLGQGPGELFF	TGTGCCAGCAGCCTTCTTGGACAGGGACCCGGGGAGCTGTTTTTT
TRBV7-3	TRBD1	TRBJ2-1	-	CASSSGQDAFYNEQFF	TGTGCCAGCAGCTCCGGACAGGATGCGTTCTACAATGAGCAGTTCTTC
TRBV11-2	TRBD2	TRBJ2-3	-	CASGPGLGGADTQYF	TGTGCCAGCGGACCGGGACTAGGAGGGGCAGATACGCAGTATTTT
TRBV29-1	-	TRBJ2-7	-	CSTGLGSQGEQYF	TGCAGCACCGGGTTAGGCAGCCAGGGAGAGCAGTACTTC
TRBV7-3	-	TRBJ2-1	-	CASSARQAGHNEQFF	TGTGCCAGCAGCGCAAGGCAGGCAGGGCACAATGAGCAGTTCTTC
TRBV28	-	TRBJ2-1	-	CASSPHLGGYNEQFF	TGTGCCAGCAGTCCCCACTTGGGGGGCTACAATGAGCAGTTCTTC
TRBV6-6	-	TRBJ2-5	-	CASSYSSGQAGTQYF	TGTGCCAGCAGTTACTCGAGCGGCCAGGCCGGGACCCAGTACTTC